This TCR beta chain was observed in a study of long-term antiretroviral therapy in people with HIV. Study as a whole: Samples collected earliest predate the 2015 immediate-ART recommendation by about a decade. Study-wide results and caveats: HIV repertoire CDR3 lengths ranged less widely than those of controls. Even long-term ART left TRB diversity below transplant donor controls, despite gains.

Version v3.0 of the immunoSEQ assay was performed at survey level. The data were produced by immunoSEQ multiplex PCR, yet TCRdb's version contains in-frame clones alone and is incomplete. The sample records tens of thousands of clones, 80% to 95% being singletons. Worth noting for this clone: Its antigen is still unknown. This CDR3 is also generated by other DNA sequences in the sample.

The receptor was isolated from a young man with HIV. The starting material was unsorted PBMCs, obtained 3.1 years after starting antiretroviral therapy.

The chain's CDR3 is CASSLGQGYEQYF. CDR3 DNA: TGTGCCAGCAGCCTGGGACAGGGCTACGAGCAGTACTTC. The chain couples TRBV6-5 to TRBJ2-7; 9 nucleotides match TRBD1. The germline CDR1 and CDR2 sequences are MNHEY and SVGAGI. The ends lost 6 bases at V and 3 bases at J; junction bases unmatched: 3. This CDR3 contains 13 residues.